This T cell receptor (beta chain) was identified in a study of siplizumab effects on memory and regulatory T cells. The repertoire was sequenced with immunoSEQ multiplex PCR; TCRdb's copy has only in-frame clones and lacks some. The sample yields about 100,000 clones, around 90% seen once. The CDR3 runs 14 residues. V was pared by 6 bases and J by 4 bases, with 15 bases between. Germline V gene data show CDR1 as MNHEY and CDR2 as SVGAGI. The table lists this clone with a few counts. V and J are TRBV6-5 and TRBJ1-1; D is unclear. Material: CD4+ T cells sorted from blood. This TCR was recovered from a human donor in good health. Some clones in this sample may be carry-over from other donors' samples. The CDR3 loop is CASSQSLWGTEAFF. The CDR3 DNA sequence: TGTGCCAGCAGCCAAAGTCTATGGGGCACTGAAGCTTTCTTT.